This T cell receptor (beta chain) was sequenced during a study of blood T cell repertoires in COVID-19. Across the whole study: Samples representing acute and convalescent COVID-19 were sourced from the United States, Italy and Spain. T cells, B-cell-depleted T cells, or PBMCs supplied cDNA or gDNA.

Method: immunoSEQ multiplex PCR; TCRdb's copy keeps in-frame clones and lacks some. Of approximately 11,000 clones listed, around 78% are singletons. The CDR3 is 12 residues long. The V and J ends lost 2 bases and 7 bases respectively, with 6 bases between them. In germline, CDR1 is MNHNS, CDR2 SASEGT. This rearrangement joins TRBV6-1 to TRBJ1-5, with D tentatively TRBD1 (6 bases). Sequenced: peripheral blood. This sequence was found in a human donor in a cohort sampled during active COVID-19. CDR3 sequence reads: CASSEQGQPQHF. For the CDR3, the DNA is TGTGCCAGCAGTGAACAGGGGCAGCCCCAGCATTTT.